What follows describes a single T cell receptor (beta chain). The data originate from a study of blood T cell repertoires in COVID-19. Overall study: PBMCs, B-cell-depleted T cells, or T cells were the source of the cDNA or gDNA that made up the material.

Clones were sequenced by immunoSEQ multiplex PCR, and TCRdb holds only the in-frame ones, with some missing. The profile shows about 94,000 clones, roughly 91% of them singletons. Input material: peripheral blood. The sequence came from an elderly woman with acute or convalescent COVID-19.

The CDR3 is CASSFEVEQFF. CDR3 bases: TGTGCCAGCAGTTTTGAGGTCGAGCAGTTCTTC. The rearrangement uses TRBV12-3 or TRBV12-4 and TRBJ2-1; D call uncertain. The CDR3 has 11 amino acids. Between the trimmed V and J ends, which lost 3 bases and 10 bases, there was a span of 7 bases.